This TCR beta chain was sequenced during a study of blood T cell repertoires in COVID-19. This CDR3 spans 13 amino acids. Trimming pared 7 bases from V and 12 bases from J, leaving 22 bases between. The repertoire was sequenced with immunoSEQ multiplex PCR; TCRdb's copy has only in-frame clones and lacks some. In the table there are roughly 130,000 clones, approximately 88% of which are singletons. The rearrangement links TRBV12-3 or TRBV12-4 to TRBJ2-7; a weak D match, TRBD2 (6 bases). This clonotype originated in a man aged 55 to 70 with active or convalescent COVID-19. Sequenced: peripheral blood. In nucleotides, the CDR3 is TGTGCCAGCACCAACGTGCGGGACTCTTTCTTGTACTTC. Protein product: CASTNVRDSFLYF.